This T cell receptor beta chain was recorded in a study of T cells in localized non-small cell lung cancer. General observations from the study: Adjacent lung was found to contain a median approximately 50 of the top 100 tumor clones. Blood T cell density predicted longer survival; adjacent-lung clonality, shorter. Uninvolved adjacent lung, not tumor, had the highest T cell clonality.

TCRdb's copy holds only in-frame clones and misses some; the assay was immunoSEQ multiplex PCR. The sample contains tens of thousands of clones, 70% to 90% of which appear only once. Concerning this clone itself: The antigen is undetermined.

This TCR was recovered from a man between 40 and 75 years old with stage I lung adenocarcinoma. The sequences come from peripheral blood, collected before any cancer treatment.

In DNA form, the CDR3 reads TGTGCCAGCTCACCAAGACAGGGGGGGATGAACACTGAAGCTTTCTTT. Translated: CASSPRQGGMNTEAFF. The chain is built from TRBV18 and TRBJ1-1, with TRBD1 matching 9 bases. This CDR3 comprises 16 residues. V dropped 2 bases and J dropped 0; count of bases not matched to a gene: 4. The germline V gene encodes CDR1 KGHSH and CDR2 LQKENI.